The text below deals with one T cell receptor beta chain. Its cognate antigen is unknown. The data stem from a study of STAT5B mutations in CD4+ large granular lymphocyte leukemia. Study-wide points: Patient CD4-sorted repertoires looked more clonal than healthy CD4+ repertoires, even without putative leukemic clones.

Authors' analysis steps: The detection floor for productive clonotype frequency was 2.59 x 10-5. Clones were sequenced by immunoSEQ multiplex PCR, and TCRdb holds only the in-frame ones, with some missing. Clone size and the V and J calls come from that table; the DNA yielded D and trimming. The sample carries around 35,000 clones, about 90% recorded once. The sequence was collected from a human donor in good health. The specimen was CD4+ T cells from blood buffy coats.

The CDR3 region is CASSLGQGSGEQYF. The CDR3 bases are TGTGCCAGCAGCTTGGGACAGGGATCGGGCGAGCAGTACTTC. The V call is TRBV7-2, the J call TRBJ2-5; 9 bases align to TRBD1. The better agreement between TRBJ2-7 and the DNA end casts doubt on the J call. CDR1 and CDR2 (germline): SGHTA, FQGNSA. The CDR3 is 14 amino acids.